This record looks at one T cell receptor (beta chain) sequence and its context. Its antigen is currently unknown. The data were taken from a study of blood T cells in healthy people across ages. The study's findings and limits: TCR beta diversity per million T cells fell roughly linearly with age. It was held that the diversity estimates obtained from one million T cells were underestimates. There was a strong correlation between TCR beta diversity and naive T cell percentage. Higher diversity, along with more naive CD4+ cells, distinguished long-lived donors from aged donors.

This CDR3 is 15 amino acids long. V was cut by 5 bases and J by 6 bases, with 19 bases left in between. Germline V gives CDR1 MNHEY, CDR2 SMNVEV (reference sequence). Through a sample-barcoded 5' primer and a J-beta primer mix, a second PCR was run for roughly 6 to 11 cycles. Using its own MiXCR run on the 5' RACE reads, TCRdb lists one record per CDR3 protein. The sample lists 780,000 or so distinct CDR3 sequences, more than 50% seen once, with around 25% in the top ten. The chain carries TRBV27 and TRBJ1-2; D gene unclear. The sequencing sample was made of blood. The TCR comes from a man aged 40-55 years in good health. In DNA form, the CDR3 reads TGTGCCAGCAGTCCCGGGGTCGGCGTGGCTGATGGCTACACCTTC. Its protein is CASSPGVGVADGYTF.